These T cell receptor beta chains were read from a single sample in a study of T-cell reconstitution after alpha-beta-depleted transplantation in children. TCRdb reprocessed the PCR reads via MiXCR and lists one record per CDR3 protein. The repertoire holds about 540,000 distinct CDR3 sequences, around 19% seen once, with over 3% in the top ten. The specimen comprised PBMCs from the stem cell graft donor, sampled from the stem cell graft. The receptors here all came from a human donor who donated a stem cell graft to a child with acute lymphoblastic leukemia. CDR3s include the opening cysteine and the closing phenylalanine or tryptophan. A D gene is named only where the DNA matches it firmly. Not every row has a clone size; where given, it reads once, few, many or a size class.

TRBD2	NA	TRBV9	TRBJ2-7	CASSARESGYEQYF	TGTGCCAGCAGCGCGCGGGAGAGCGGCTACGAGCAGTACTTC
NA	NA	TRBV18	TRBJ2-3	CASSPPGAGSLGDTQYF	TGTGCCAGCTCACCACCGGGGGCGGGATCTCTTGGCGATACGCAGTATTTT
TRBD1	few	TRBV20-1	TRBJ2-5	CSARGAGTAKETQYF	TGCAGTGCTAGGGGCGCCGGGACAGCTAAAGAGACCCAGTACTTC
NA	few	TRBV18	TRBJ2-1	CASSPPNRHEQFF	TGTGCCAGCTCACCACCCAACCGACATGAGCAGTTCTTC
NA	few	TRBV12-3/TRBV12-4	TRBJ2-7	CASSYPGFHEQYF	TGTGCCAGCAGTTATCCGGGGTTCCACGAGCAGTACTTC
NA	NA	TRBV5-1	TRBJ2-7	CASRLSYEQYF	TGCGCCAGCAGGCTCTCCTACGAGCAGTACTTC
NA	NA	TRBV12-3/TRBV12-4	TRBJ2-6	CASSSQRVGANVLTF	TGTGCCAGCAGTTCCCAACGGGTAGGGGCCAACGTCCTGACTTTC
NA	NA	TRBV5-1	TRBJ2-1	CASSLGATYNEQFF	TGCGCCAGCAGCTTAGGGGCGACCTACAATGAGCAGTTCTTC
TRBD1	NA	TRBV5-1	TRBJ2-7	CASSLESPTGGAYEQYF	TGCGCCAGCAGCTTGGAATCGCCGACAGGGGGAGCGTACGAGCAGTACTTC
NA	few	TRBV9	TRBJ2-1	CASSGRDGSEQFF	TGTGCCAGCAGCGGCAGGGATGGGTCAGAGCAGTTCTTC
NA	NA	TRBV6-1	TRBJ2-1	CASMPRAYNEQFF	TGTGCCAGCATGCCCAGGGCCTACAATGAGCAGTTCTTC
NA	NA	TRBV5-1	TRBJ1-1	CASSLVLQGRAEAFF	TGCGCCAGCAGCTTGGTCCTCCAGGGGCGGGCTGAAGCTTTCTTT
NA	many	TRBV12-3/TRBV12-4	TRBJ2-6	CASSLGPGANVLTF	TGTGCCAGCAGTTTGGGTCCTGGGGCCAACGTCCTGACTTTC
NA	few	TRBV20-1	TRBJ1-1	CSARVPRGPGVRPEAFF	TGCAGTGCTAGAGTTCCACGCGGACCGGGCGTGCGTCCTGAAGCTTTCTTT
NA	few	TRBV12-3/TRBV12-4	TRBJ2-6	CASSLSLYDSGANVLTF	TGTGCCAGCAGTTTGTCGTTATATGACTCTGGGGCCAACGTCCTGACTTTC
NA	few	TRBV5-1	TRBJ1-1	CASSIGAGNMNTEAFF	TGCGCCAGCAGCATCGGTGCAGGGAATATGAACACTGAAGCTTTCTTT
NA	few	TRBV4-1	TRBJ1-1	CASSRMDRYTEAFF	TGCGCCAGCAGCCGTATGGATCGTTACACTGAAGCTTTCTTT
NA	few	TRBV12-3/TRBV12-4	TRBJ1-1	CASLRTGAPRSDTEAFF	TGTGCCTCTCTTCGGACGGGGGCTCCAAGGTCGGACACTGAAGCTTTCTTT
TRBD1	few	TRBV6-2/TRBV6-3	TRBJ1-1	CATGGQRNAATEAFF	TGTGCCACCGGGGGACAGCGGAATGCTGCTACCGAAGCTTTCTTT
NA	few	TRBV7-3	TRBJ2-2	CASRTDTGELFF	TGTGCCAGCAGGACGGACACCGGGGAGCTGTTTTTT
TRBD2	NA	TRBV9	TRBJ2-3	CASSGRLAGEEDTQYF	TGTGCCAGCAGCGGCAGACTAGCGGGAGAGGAAGATACGCAGTATTTT
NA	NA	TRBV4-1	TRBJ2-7	CASSQDTLYEQYF	TGCGCCAGCAGCCAAGATACACTTTACGAGCAGTACTTC
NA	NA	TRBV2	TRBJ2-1	CASSDRLALNEQFF	TGTGCCAGCAGTGATAGGCTAGCATTAAATGAGCAGTTCTTC
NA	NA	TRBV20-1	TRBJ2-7	CSARMREKRYEQYF	TGCAGTGCTAGAATGAGGGAGAAGCGTTACGAGCAGTACTTC
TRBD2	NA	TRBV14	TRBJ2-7	CASSGREEVEQYF	TGTGCCAGCAGCGGGCGGGAGGAGGTCGAGCAGTACTTC
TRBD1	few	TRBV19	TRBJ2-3	CASRTGGDTQYF	TGTGCCAGTAGGACAGGGGGCGATACGCAGTATTTT
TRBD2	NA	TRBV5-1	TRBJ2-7	CASSLVSTSGSSYEQYF	TGCGCCAGCAGCTTGGTTTCGACTAGCGGGAGCTCCTACGAGCAGTACTTC
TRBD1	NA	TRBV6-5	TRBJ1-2	CASSYPTTGVVGYTF	TGTGCCAGCAGTTACCCTACAACAGGGGTTGTCGGCTACACCTTC
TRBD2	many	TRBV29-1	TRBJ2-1	CSLSGTSGRQAYNEQFF	TGCAGCCTCTCCGGGACTAGCGGGAGACAGGCCTACAATGAGCAGTTCTTC
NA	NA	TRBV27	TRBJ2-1	CASSPKGSYNEQFF	TGTGCCAGCAGTCCAAAGGGCTCCTACAATGAGCAGTTCTTC
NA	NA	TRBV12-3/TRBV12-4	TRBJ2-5	CASSSERRQETQYF	TGTGCCAGCAGTTCGGAACGGAGGCAAGAGACCCAGTACTTC
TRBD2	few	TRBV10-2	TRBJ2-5	CASSAGLAVQETQYF	TGCGCCAGCAGCGCGGGACTAGCGGTCCAAGAGACCCAGTACTTC
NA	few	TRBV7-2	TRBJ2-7	CASSSTGLAYEQYF	TGTGCCAGCAGTAGTACAGGTTTGGCCTACGAGCAGTACTTC
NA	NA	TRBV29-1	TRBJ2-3	CSVEDLQRTAFVTDTQYF	TGCAGCGTTGAAGATCTTCAAAGGACAGCCTTCGTCACAGATACGCAGTATTTT
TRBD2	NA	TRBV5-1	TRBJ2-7	CASSPPREGIEQYF	TGCGCCAGCAGCCCCCCCCGGGAGGGAATCGAGCAGTACTTC
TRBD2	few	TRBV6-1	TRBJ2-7	CASSPTSGTHSTYEQYF	TGTGCCAGCAGTCCGACTAGCGGGACCCACTCCACCTACGAGCAGTACTTC
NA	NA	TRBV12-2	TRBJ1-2	CASKIALHGYTF	TGTGCAAGTAAAATCGCACTACATGGCTACACCTTC
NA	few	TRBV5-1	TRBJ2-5	CASSSRSQGSRETQYF	TGCGCCAGCAGCTCCAGGTCACAGGGCAGTAGAGAGACCCAGTACTTC
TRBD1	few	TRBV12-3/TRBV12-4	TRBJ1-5	CASSPTDRGLNQPQHF	TGTGCCAGCAGTCCGACGGACAGGGGCCTCAATCAGCCCCAGCATTTT
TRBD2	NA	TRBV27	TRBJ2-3	CASSWIAGGPDTQYF	TGTGCCAGCAGTTGGATAGCGGGAGGGCCAGATACGCAGTATTTT
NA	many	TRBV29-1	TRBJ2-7	CSAQGTYYEQYF	TGCAGCGCTCAGGGTACTTACTACGAGCAGTACTTC
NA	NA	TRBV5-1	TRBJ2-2	CASSWIRDTGELFF	TGCGCCAGCAGCTGGATAAGAGACACCGGGGAGCTGTTTTTT
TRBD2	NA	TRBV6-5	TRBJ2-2	CASSYGGLAGGSNTGELFF	TGTGCCAGCAGTTACGGGGGACTAGCGGGGGGATCGAACACCGGGGAGCTGTTTTTT
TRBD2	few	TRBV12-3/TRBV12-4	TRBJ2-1	CASTKLAVNNEQFF	TGTGCCAGCACCAAACTAGCGGTTAACAATGAGCAGTTCTTC
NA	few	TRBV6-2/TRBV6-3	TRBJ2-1	CASSYMGDEQFF	TGTGCCAGCAGTTACATGGGGGATGAGCAGTTCTTC
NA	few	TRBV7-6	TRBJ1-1	CASSSGASVTEAFF	TGTGCCAGCAGCTCCGGGGCTTCGGTGACTGAAGCTTTCTTT
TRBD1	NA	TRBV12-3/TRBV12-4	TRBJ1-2	CASSLGTGHYGYTF	TGTGCCAGCAGTTTAGGGACAGGGCATTATGGCTACACCTTC
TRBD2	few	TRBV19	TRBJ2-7	CASSPGAGLAIYEQYF	TGTGCCAGTAGTCCAGGGGCCGGACTAGCGATCTACGAGCAGTACTTC
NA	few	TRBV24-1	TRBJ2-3	CATSGSGGTDTQYF	TGTGCCACCAGTGGCTCCGGGGGCACCGATACGCAGTATTTT
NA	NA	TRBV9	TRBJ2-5	CASSAREETQYF	TGTGCCAGCAGCGCCCGAGAAGAGACCCAGTACTTC
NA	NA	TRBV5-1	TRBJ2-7	CASSAGNSEQYF	TGCGCCAGCAGCGCTGGAAACTCCGAGCAGTACTTC
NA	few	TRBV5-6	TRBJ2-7	CASSFGDAYEQYF	TGTGCCAGCAGCTTCGGGGACGCCTACGAGCAGTACTTC
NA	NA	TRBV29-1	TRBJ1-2	CSVDNLYGNYGYTF	TGCAGCGTTGATAATCTCTACGGAAACTATGGCTACACCTTC
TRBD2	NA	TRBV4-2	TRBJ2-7	CASSPPGLAAEQYF	TGTGCCAGCAGCCCACCGGGACTAGCCGCCGAGCAGTACTTC
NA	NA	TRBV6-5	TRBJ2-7	CASSYNAVSYEQYF	TGTGCCAGCAGTTACAACGCGGTCTCCTACGAGCAGTACTTC
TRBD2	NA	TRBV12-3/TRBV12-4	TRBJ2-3	CASTLRGDTDTQYF	TGTGCCAGCACTTTACGGGGGGACACAGATACGCAGTATTTT
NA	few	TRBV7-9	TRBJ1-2	CASSLALTAGYTF	TGTGCCAGCAGCTTAGCGCTCACAGCTGGCTACACCTTC
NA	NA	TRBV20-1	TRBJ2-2	CSARDRRLMNTGELFF	TGCAGTGCTAGAGATCGCCGACTCATGAACACCGGGGAGCTGTTTTTT
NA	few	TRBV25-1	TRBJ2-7	CASSEVGGLGVNEQYF	TGTGCCAGCAGTGAAGTGGGGGGCCTAGGCGTGAACGAGCAGTACTTC